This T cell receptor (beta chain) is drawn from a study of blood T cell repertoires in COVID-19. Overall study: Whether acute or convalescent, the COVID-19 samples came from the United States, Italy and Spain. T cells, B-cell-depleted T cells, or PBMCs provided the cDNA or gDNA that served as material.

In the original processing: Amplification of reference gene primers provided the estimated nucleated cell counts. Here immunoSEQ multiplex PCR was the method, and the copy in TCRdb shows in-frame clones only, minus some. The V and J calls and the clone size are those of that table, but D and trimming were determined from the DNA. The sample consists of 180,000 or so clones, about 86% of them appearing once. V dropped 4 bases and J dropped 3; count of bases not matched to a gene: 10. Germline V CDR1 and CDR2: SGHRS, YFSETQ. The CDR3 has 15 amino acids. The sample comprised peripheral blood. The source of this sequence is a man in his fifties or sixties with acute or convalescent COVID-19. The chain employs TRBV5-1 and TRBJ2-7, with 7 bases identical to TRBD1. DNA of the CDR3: TGCGCCAGCAGCCCTGGGACAGTGAGGGGCTACGAGCAGTACTTC. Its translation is CASSPGTVRGYEQYF.